The rows below give T cell receptor beta chains drawn from one sample of a study of cytomegalovirus exposure and HLA in healthy donors. Sequencing used immunoSEQ multiplex PCR; TCRdb keeps in-frame clones, though not all of them. The sample consists of around 130,000 clones, roughly 8.6% of them appearing once. Input material: PBMCs. These receptors were obtained from a woman between 40 and 55 years old in good health and CMV-seropositive. CDR3s include the opening cysteine and the closing phenylalanine or tryptophan. The D gene is left open where the match is weak. Part of the rows lack a size; the others show once, few, many or a class for expanded clones.

J gene | CDR3 length | D gene | V gene | clone size | CDR3 protein | CDR3 DNA
TRBJ2-2 | 15 | NA | TRBV6-1 | few | CASRTPFANTGELFF | TGTGCCAGCAGGACACCGTTCGCGAACACCGGGGAGCTGTTTTTT
TRBJ2-3 | 14 | TRBD1 | TRBV5-1 | NA | CASSVGQGPVEQYF | TGCGCCAGCAGCGTAGGACAGGGGCCGGTGGAACAGTATTTT
TRBJ1-4 | 14 | NA | TRBV2 | NA | CASSEQGTNEKLFF | TGTGCCAGCAGTGAACAGGGGACTAATGAAAAACTGTTTTTT
TRBJ1-2 | 16 | NA | TRBV13 | once | CASSSTSGGGDYGYTF | TGTGCCAGCAGCTCAACCTCGGGGGGGGGTGACTATGGCTACACCTTC
TRBJ2-7 | 13 | NA | TRBV29-1 | few | CSVRSGASYEQYF | TGCAGCGTTCGGAGCGGCGCCTCCTACGAGCAGTACTTC
TRBJ2-7 | 14 | TRBD2 | TRBV9 | few | CASSPRGGNYEQYF | TGTGCCAGCAGCCCCCGGGGGGGGAACTACGAGCAGTACTTC
TRBJ2-3 | 19 | TRBD2 | TRBV14 | few | CASSQEERGSGASTDTQYF | TGTGCCAGCAGCCAAGAAGAAAGGGGTAGCGGGGCGAGCACAGATACGCAGTATTTT
TRBJ1-1 | 16 | TRBD1 | TRBV5-6 | few | CASSLDWTGLNTEAFF | TGTGCCAGCAGCTTGGACTGGACAGGATTGAACACTGAAGCTTTCTTT
TRBJ1-3 | 14 | NA | TRBV5-6 | few | CASSSQGSGNTIYF | TGTGCCAGCAGCTCGCAGGGTTCTGGAAACACCATATATTTT
TRBJ1-2 | 12 | TRBD1 | TRBV29-1 | NA | CSVKTGGSGYTF | TGCAGCGTCAAGACAGGGGGCAGTGGCTACACCTTC
TRBJ2-5 | 15 | TRBD2 | TRBV28 | NA | CASSPPRGGLETQYF | TGTGCCAGCAGTCCCCCCCGGGGGGGCCTAGAGACCCAGTACTTC
TRBJ2-7 | 14 | NA | TRBV10-3 | NA | CAISLEGAGDEQYF | TGTGCCATCAGTTTGGAGGGGGCAGGCGACGAGCAGTACTTC
TRBJ2-3 | 14 | NA | TRBV15 | NA | CATSAWQGTDTQYF | TGTGCCACCAGCGCTTGGCAGGGGACAGATACGCAGTATTTT
TRBJ1-4 | 13 | NA | TRBV19 | NA | CASSNAAGEKLFF | TGTGCCAGTAGCAACGCGGCGGGGGAAAAACTGTTTTTT
TRBJ1-2 | 15 | NA | TRBV10-3 | NA | CAIKPWQPSGYGYTF | TGTGCCATAAAACCATGGCAGCCGTCCGGGTATGGCTACACCTTC